This TCR beta chain was captured by sequencing in a study of T cell changes during pregnancy in multiple sclerosis. Generated by immunoSEQ multiplex PCR, the TCRdb table keeps only in-frame clones and is missing some. The sample carries 40,000 to 45,000 clones, roughly 92% recorded once. The germline V gene has CDR1 SGHRS and CDR2 YFSETQ. The CDR3 runs to 16 residues. Trimming left V 0 bases short and J 2 bases short, with 14 bases between. The sequences come from CD4+ T cells from peripheral blood mononuclear cells, collected in the third trimester of pregnancy. The chain employs TRBV5-1 and TRBJ1-1; unclear D gene. The TCR comes from a female donor with multiple sclerosis, enrolled in a pregnancy study. DNA for the CDR3: TGCGCCAGCAGCTTGGACGGGCGGGCGCTAAACACTGAAGCTTTCTTT. Its protein product is CASSLDGRALNTEAFF.